This is a list of T cell receptor beta chains from one sample in a study of cytomegalovirus exposure and HLA in healthy donors. Sequencing was performed with immunoSEQ multiplex PCR; in TCRdb, only in-frame clones are kept and a portion is missing. This sample has about 280,000 clones, with approximately 87% found just once. Sequenced material: PBMCs. These receptors were obtained from a woman aged 18-29 years in good health and CMV-seronegative. CDR3s include the opening cysteine and the closing phenylalanine or tryptophan. The D gene is left open where the match is weak. Not all rows give a size; the values are once, few, many and, for expanded clones, a class.

j_gene | v_gene | abundance | d_gene | CDR3aa | CDR3nt
TRBJ2-5 | TRBV5-1 | - | - | CASSLLALEETQYF | TGCGCCAGCAGCTTACTCGCACTCGAGGAGACCCAGTACTTC
TRBJ2-1 | TRBV9 | - | TRBD2 | CASSSAGVSYNEQFF | TGTGCCAGCAGCAGTGCGGGAGTATCCTACAATGAGCAGTTCTTC
TRBJ2-3 | TRBV7-2 | once | TRBD2 | CASSLGRLAGTDTQYF | TGTGCCAGCAGCCTAGGACGGCTAGCGGGCACAGATACGCAGTATTTT
TRBJ2-5 | TRBV2 | - | - | CASRREEWGYQETQYF | TGTGCCAGCAGGAGGGAGGAATGGGGGTACCAAGAGACCCAGTACTTC
TRBJ2-7 | TRBV28 | - | TRBD2 | CASSVAGDVDEQYF | TGTGCCAGCTCCGTAGCGGGAGATGTTGACGAGCAGTACTTC
TRBJ1-5 | TRBV5-1 | - | TRBD1 | CASSLQGATEPQHF | TGCGCCAGCAGCTTGCAGGGGGCAACGGAGCCCCAGCATTTT
TRBJ2-1 | TRBV19 | - | - | CASSIQRQPVVSEQFF | TGTGCCAGTAGTATACAGCGCCAACCGGTAGTTTCTGAGCAGTTCTTC
TRBJ2-5 | TRBV2 | - | - | CASSDVETQYF | TGTGCCAGCAGTGACGTGGAGACCCAGTACTTC
TRBJ2-2 | TRBV23-1 | - | - | CARILTNTGELFF | TGCGCCAGGATCCTTACTAACACCGGGGAGCTGTTTTTT
TRBJ1-4 | TRBV4-1 | - | - | CASSQDRTNEKLFF | TGCGCCAGCAGCCAAGACCGGACTAATGAAAAACTGTTTTTT
TRBJ1-5 | TRBV27 | - | TRBD1 | CASSPRTGGNQPQHF | TGTGCCAGCAGTCCTAGGACAGGGGGGAATCAGCCCCAGCATTTT
TRBJ1-2 | TRBV9 | - | TRBD1 | CASSPNEATGNYGYTF | TGTGCCAGCAGCCCGAACGAGGCGACAGGGAACTATGGCTACACCTTC
TRBJ2-7 | TRBV28 | - | TRBD1 | CASSFGTALYEQYF | TGTGCCAGCAGTTTCGGGACAGCCCTCTACGAGCAGTACTTC
TRBJ2-7 | TRBV6-9 | - | - | CATKFGAAYEQYF | TGTGCCACCAAGTTCGGCGCGGCCTACGAGCAGTACTTC
TRBJ2-5 | TRBV5-1 | - | - | CASSSRVNMETQYF | TGCGCCAGCAGTAGCAGGGTGAATATGGAGACCCAGTACTTC
TRBJ2-5 | TRBV7-3 | - | - | CASSLDSETQYF | TGTGCCAGCAGCTTAGACTCTGAGACCCAGTACTTC
TRBJ2-5 | TRBV7-3 | - | - | CASSLNGASRGQETQYF | TGTGCCAGCAGCTTAAACGGGGCTAGCCGGGGGCAAGAGACCCAGTACTTC
TRBJ2-5 | TRBV10-3 | - | - | CAISQGVETQYF | TGTGCCATTTCACAGGGTGTGGAGACCCAGTACTTC
TRBJ2-1 | TRBV5-1 | - | TRBD2 | CASSLIPAGGTNEQFF | TGCGCCAGCAGCTTGATCCCAGCGGGAGGTACCAATGAGCAGTTCTTC